The clone carrying this T cell receptor beta chain was picked up a small number of times. Antigen specificity is unknown. Unique molecular identifiers were present on cDNA, and template switching added a universal primer site. Using its own MiXCR run on the 5' RACE reads, TCRdb lists one record per CDR3 protein. Among around 490,000 distinct CDR3 sequences listed, approximately 15% were seen once. This sample stems from a study of identical twins. Overall study results and limits: Out-of-frame alpha sequences shared between twins exhibited an excess of low generation probability. Clonotypes of the beta chain that were abundant in cord blood carried fewer insertions (memory repertoires showed none).

The CDR3 has 16 residues. This same sample was also taken into another study, of yellow fever vaccine responses in identical twins. That publication notes: Reportedly, the response of twins' T cells to the vaccine seemed partly convergent, partly personalized.

This sequence joins TRBV21-1 and TRBJ1-5; the table's D gene call, TRBD1, was not cross checked with the DNA. TRBV21-1 is a recognized pseudogene. Sequenced sample: CD4+ T cells sorted from blood. This sequence was found in a woman younger than 35 in good health. CDR3: CASSQGQGDGNQPQHF. CDR3 nucleotide sequence: TGTGCCAGCAGTCAAGGGCAGGGGGATGGCAATCAGCCCCAGCATTTT.